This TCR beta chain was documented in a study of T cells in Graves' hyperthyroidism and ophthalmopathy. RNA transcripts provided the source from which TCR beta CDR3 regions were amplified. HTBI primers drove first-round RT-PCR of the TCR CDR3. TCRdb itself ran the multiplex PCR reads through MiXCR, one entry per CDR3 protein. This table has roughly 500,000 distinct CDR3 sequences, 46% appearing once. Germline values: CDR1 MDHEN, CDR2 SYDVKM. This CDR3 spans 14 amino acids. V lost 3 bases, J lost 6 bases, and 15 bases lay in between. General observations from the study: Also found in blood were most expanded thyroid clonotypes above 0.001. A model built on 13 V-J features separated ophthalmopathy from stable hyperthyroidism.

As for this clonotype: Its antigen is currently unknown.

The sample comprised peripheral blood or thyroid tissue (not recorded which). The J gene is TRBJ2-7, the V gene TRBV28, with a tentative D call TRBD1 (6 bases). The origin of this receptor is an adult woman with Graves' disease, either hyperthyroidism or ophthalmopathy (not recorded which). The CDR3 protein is CASSFIGQSFEQYF. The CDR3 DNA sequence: TGTGCCAGCAGTTTTATTGGACAGTCTTTCGAGCAGTACTTC.